This TCR beta chain is from a study of blood T cell repertoires in COVID-19. Study details: PBMCs, B-cell-depleted T cells, or T cells provided the cDNA or gDNA that made up the material.

Original data processing: Researchers report that nucleated cell counts were estimated from reference gene primer amplification. Profiling relied on immunoSEQ multiplex PCR, and the TCRdb table lists in-frame clones only, not all of them. Clone size and V and J calls were adopted from that table, with D and trimming inferred from the DNA. The repertoire has roughly 300,000 clones, 92% of them found once; the top ten carry under 20%. Germline values: CDR1 ENHRY, CDR2 SYGVKD. The J segment lost 3 bases and the V segment lost 5 bases, leaving 6 bases of the junction unmatched. This CDR3 is built from 15 residues. The age range of participants was about 18 to 95 years, with residence in fewer than 25 US areas. Categorization into cohorts depended on clinical history that participants reported.

The rearrangement links TRBV10-3 to TRBJ1-1; 10 bases map to TRBD1. This clonotype was obtained from a woman aged 30 to 39 who had recovered from COVID-19. Sequenced: PBMCs or T cells enriched from blood (not recorded which). The CDR3 sequence: CAISNGQGGHTEAFF. The CDR3 DNA sequence: TGTGCCATCAGTAACGGACAGGGGGGTCACACTGAAGCTTTCTTT.